This section outlines one T cell receptor beta chain sequence together with its context. Its binding antigen is unknown. Within one base of it there is no much larger clone, and no base qualities were kept. These data originate in a study of cytomegalovirus exposure and HLA in healthy donors (dated by TCRdb to about 2017). Study-wide context: In an earlier analysis of fewer than 750 of the donors, under 300 Gb of sequence data and approximately 120 million unique TCR beta sequences from 180 million or so T cells were reported. An early release covering some 640 HLA-typed donors comprised 250 to 350 gigabases of sequencing data and 85 million to 100 million unique TCR sequences. Of the roughly 400 genotyped donors, roughly 80% were placed in the genetic ancestry cluster associated with self-reported Caucasian donors. The aim of the study was to test whether cataloging public T cell receptors could identify signatures of past pathogen exposure. Using immunosequencing, the study profiled T cell repertoires from 666 subjects and related those repertoires to cytomegalovirus serostatus. A separate validation cohort of about 110 different subjects was used in addition to the approximately 700-subject first cohort. To predict cytomegalovirus infection status, the study combined high-throughput TCR immunosequencing, statistical association of individual TCRs with disease status, and machine learning. To study patterns of TCR occurrence, a later analysis re-analyzed previously published TCR beta repertoires from around 670 donors and added high-resolution HLA genotyping. In the later analysis, no new phenotypic data were used to find candidate immune exposures; instead, reliance was placed on TCR beta sequences and their occurrence across donors. In an earlier analysis of 587 of the donors, high-throughput TCR beta sequencing was used to judge whether each TCR beta V gene segment behaved as functional or pseudogenic. Alongside the repertoire data, information on donor age, sex, ethnicity and CMV serostatus was compiled. A later genetic analysis used genome-wide SNP genotypes for about 65% of the 666 donors, treating that subset as a discovery cohort. Every repertoire in the discovery cohort had been generated on one and the same sequencing platform. Class I and class II HLA loci were covered by the typing at four-digit resolution. Typing coverage differed by locus: A, B, C, DRB1 and DQB1 were typed in roughly 620-630 donors, DQA1 in 522, DPA1 in some 600, and DPB1 in 450 to 490. Because of strong linkage in the cohort, roughly five DR-DQ haplotypes were treated as single units for association and clustering. Among around 400 genotyped donors of the cohort, an average of about 220,000 unique TCR beta nucleotide sequences was sequenced per donor, of which 15% to 20% were non-productive. The paper's findings and limits, for the study overall: Three of the identified cytomegalovirus-associated TCR beta chains were confirmed in vitro to be specific for cytomegalovirus antigens. It was suggested by the authors that the approach could potentially be generalized to other disease states and immunological phenotypes. The classifier was reported to diagnose cytomegalovirus status with high specificity and sensitivity in both the original and validation cohorts. An association between a missense DCLRE1C variant and V-gene and J-gene trimming of TCR beta chains was found in a later genetic analysis and replicated in an independent cohort. In a later analysis, the rate of TCR association differed among HLA loci, with DRB1 alleles having the most associated TCRs and HLA-C alleles having the fewest. In an earlier analysis of 587 of the donors, most TCR beta V segments appeared in productive rearrangements about 90% or about 30% of the time, broadly matching IMGT annotations. Immune exposure information for the cohort was limited to CMV serostatus. While some public TCRs were present in many individuals, most TCR sequences turned up only very rarely across donors. A further reported finding was that TCR beta sequences accurately predicted the HLA-A and HLA-B alleles for most subjects in the first cohort. A group of highly shared sequence variants was considered likely to be a technical artifact of the sequencing pipeline. The 87-base-pair reads could not distinguish some IMGT-functional V segments, including TRBV6-2 and TRBV6-3, so those segments were excluded. Presence/absence analyses assumed roughly uniform sequencing depth across donors, an assumption that may not hold. Because counts were too low, seventeen rarely observed V segments, including chromosome 9 orphons, were excluded from the earlier analysis of fewer than 650 of the donors. According to a later analysis, most CMV-associated TCR beta chains appeared to be HLA-restricted, and the HLA associations seemed to be driven largely by CMV exposure. Only TCR beta chains were sequenced in this cohort, and the absence of alpha or paired-chain data limited detectable features. The study listed 150 to 200 TCR beta chains as associated with cytomegalovirus. Correlated functional status among segregating V segments might be attributable to linkage disequilibrium, but an unknown experimental factor could not be ruled out. When HLA alleles, especially DR and DQ, strongly co-occurred, TCR associations were difficult to assign to individual alleles. A later genetic analysis reported fewer N-insertions in productive TCRs among donors in an Asian-associated ancestry cluster than the roughly 720-donor mean. A later analysis found that HLA-associated TCR beta chains were more clonally expanded and had lower generation probabilities than equally common non-associated chains. At a false discovery rate of 0.05, a later analysis linked 16,000 or so TCR beta sequences to specific HLA alleles. According to a later analysis, parvovirus B19, influenza, CMV and Epstein-Barr virus appeared linked to several top co-occurrence clusters. Because some donors lacked HLA typing at each locus, the association tests relied only on the typed subset.

The cohort consisted of approximately 690 healthy bone marrow donors. At the time of sampling, every cohort member was nominally healthy, though immune exposures that went unrecorded were likely present. The donor tested CMV seronegative, placing the donor among the roughly 400 seronegative members of the cohort. Every donor gave a peripheral blood sample, and the peripheral blood mononuclear cells from that sample were used for TCR beta sequencing. The Qiagen DNeasy Blood Extraction Kit was used to extract genomic DNA from the blood cell samples. The germline V gene (reference sequence) specifies LNHDA as CDR1 and SQIVND as CDR2. The CDR3 contains 15 residues, cysteine and phenylalanine counted. The read is trimmed to its CDR3 DNA, 45 bases read in frame from base 1. V lost 1 base and J lost 2 bases; the stretch between them is 12 bases long. Library prep was done by the immunoSEQ multiplex PCR assay. For the multiplex PCR, a mixture combining 60 forward primers for TCR Vbeta segments and 13 reverse primers for TCR Jbeta segments was used. Amplification of the CDR3 region of rearranged TCR beta genes was performed with a multiplex PCR assay on genomic DNA. Amplified TCR beta libraries were sequenced as 87-base-pair reads on the Illumina HiSeq System. The study's processing was this. In a later analysis, roughly 80 million unique TCR beta chains were counted across the roughly 610 repertoires, and roughly 11 million of these chains were shared by at least two donors. Raw reads were error-corrected and collapsed into unique sequences with a nearest-neighbor algorithm that merged closely related sequences to remove PCR and sequencing errors. Alignment of CDR3 sequences to IMGT reference sequences was used to assign V, D and J gene segments. For a sequence to be retained, a match of at least six nucleotides was required to both a V gene segment and a J gene segment. A rearrangement counted as productive if the CDR3 had no stop codons and remained in frame with V and J, and every other rearrangement counted as non-productive. CDR3 was defined by IMGT convention, running from the second conserved V-encoded cysteine to the conserved J-encoded phenylalanine. Sequences without an unambiguous match to a single V gene segment were excluded from the earlier analysis of about 600 of the donors. In an earlier analysis of 587 of the donors, V segments were called functional above 56.7% productive rearrangements and were called segregating when the between-donor standard deviation exceeded 5%. To diagnose cytomegalovirus status from the catalog of TCR beta chain sequences, a statistical classification framework was built. A later analysis assigned V and J genes by comparing TCR nucleotide sequences with IMGT/GENE-DB human TR gene sequences. Using the TCRdist pipeline, a later analysis assigned CDR3 sequences along with most-parsimonious VDJ recombination scenarios. A later analysis defined each TCR beta chain by its CDR3 amino acid sequence plus V-gene family, and excluded reads lacking a unique V-gene family. A later analysis removed 550 to 650 highly shared, low-generation-probability nucleotide sequences to deal with suspected cross-contamination and a sequencing artifact. In a later analysis, a clonal expansion index was calculated for each public chain from normalized within-repertoire ranks of inferred template counts. Generation probabilities in a later analysis came from a VDJ recombination model fitted to out-of-frame rearrangements, and those results were checked against IGoR. In a later analysis, hypergeometric tests were used to score TCR-TCR, TCR-HLA and TCR-CMV co-occurrence, with a repertoire-size bias correction applied to TCR pairs. False discovery rates were estimated in a later analysis by permuting HLA or CMV assignments 20 times. In a later analysis, co-occurring TCRs were grouped with DBSCAN, and TCRdist sequence similarity was added when clustering was performed within HLA-allele-positive subsets. Repertoires with fewer than 30,000 or more than 120,000 public chains, plus five repertoires with anomalous nucleotide sharing, were excluded from co-occurrence clustering. TCRdb took over this immuneACCESS table, retaining in-frame rearrangements with V and J assigned. Such tables are incomplete; in checked studies, under half of the missing clones stem from an unresolved V gene, and the remainder is unexplained. V and J calls plus clone size are reproduced from that table; the DNA served to infer D and trimming. For this sample the table gives about 180,000 clones, of which around 80% were detected only once. The top ten hold less than 3% of the sample.

The sequence is built from TRBV19 and TRBJ2-7; TRBD2 is a possible D gene, resting on 6 matching bases. Sequencing was performed on PBMCs. This clonotype originated in a female donor in good health and CMV-seronegative. The bases read TGTGCCAGTAGTATAGCCGGGAGTAATCCCTACGAGCAGTACTTC. Its coded protein is CASSIAGSNPYEQYF.